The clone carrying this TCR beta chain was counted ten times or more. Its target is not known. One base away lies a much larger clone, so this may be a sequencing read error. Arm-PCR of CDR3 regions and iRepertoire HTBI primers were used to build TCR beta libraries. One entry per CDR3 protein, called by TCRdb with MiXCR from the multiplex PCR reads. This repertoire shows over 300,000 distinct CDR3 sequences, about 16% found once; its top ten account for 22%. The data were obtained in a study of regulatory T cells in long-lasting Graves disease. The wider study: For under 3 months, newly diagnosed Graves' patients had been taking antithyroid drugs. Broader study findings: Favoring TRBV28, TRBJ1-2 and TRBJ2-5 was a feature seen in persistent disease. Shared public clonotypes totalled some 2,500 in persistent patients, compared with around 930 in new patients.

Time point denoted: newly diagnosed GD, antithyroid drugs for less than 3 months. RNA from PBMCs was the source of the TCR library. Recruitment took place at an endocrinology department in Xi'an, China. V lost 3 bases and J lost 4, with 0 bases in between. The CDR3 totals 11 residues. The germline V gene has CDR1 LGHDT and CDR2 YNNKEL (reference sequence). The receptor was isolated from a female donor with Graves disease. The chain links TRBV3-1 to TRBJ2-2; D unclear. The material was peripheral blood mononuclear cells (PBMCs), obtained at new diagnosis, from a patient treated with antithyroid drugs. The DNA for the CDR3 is TGTGCCAGCAGCCACACCGGGGAGCTGTTTTTT. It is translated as CASSHTGELFF. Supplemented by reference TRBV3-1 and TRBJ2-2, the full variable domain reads DTAVSQTPKYLVTQMGNDKSIKCEQNLGHDTMYWYKQDSKKFLKIMFSYNNKELIINETVPNRFSPKSPDKAHLNLHINSLELGDSAVYFCASSHTGELFFGEGSRLTVL.